Each of the 10 T cell receptor beta chains below was sequenced from the same sample in a study of T cells after yellow fever vaccination (dated by TCRdb to the late 2010s). Receptors were amplified or captured by 5' RACE. TCRdb lists the instrument as Illumina HiSeq 2500. TCRdb ran its own pipeline on the public reads, namely fastp trimming at Q25 and MiXCR clone calling, and kept in-frame beta chains. Duplicate CDR3 protein sequences are folded into a single record with the most common DNA and genes. Recorded for this sample are under 200,000 distinct CDR3 sequences; approximately 6.8% of them occurred a single time. Together, the top ten hold 2.5% to 3% of the sample. The sample's treatment or condition label, decoded: live attenuated yellow fever vaccine strain. The sample consisted of CD4+ T cells sorted from PBMCs, taken less than 6 days after the first yellow fever vaccination. These TCRs come from a man aged 18 to 35 who received the YFV17D yellow fever vaccine.

Ten or more counts support this clonotype. J is TRBJ2-3 and V is TRBV11-2, with 7 bases lining up with TRBD1. This CDR3 is built from 14 residues. The J segment lost 10 bases and the V segment lost 3 bases, leaving 10 bases of the junction unmatched. Germline CDR1 reads SGHAT; CDR2 reads FQNNGV. CDR3 loop: CASSFIEGASPQYF. CDR3 sequence (DNA): TGTGCCAGCAGCTTTATTGAGGGGGCGTCGCCGCAGTATTTT. Complete variable domain (other parts from reference TRBV11-2 and TRBJ2-3): EAGVAQSPRYKIIEKRQSVAFWCNPISGHATLYWYQQILGQGPKLLIQFQNNGVVDDSQLPKDRFSAERLKGVDSTLKIQPAKLEDSAVYLCASSFIEGASPQYFGPGTRLTVL.

V and J are TRBV12-3 or TRBV12-4 and TRBJ1-3, with unresolved D. Trimming pared 2 bases from V and 0 bases from J, leaving 5 bases between. There are 14 residues in the CDR3. The DNA of the CDR3 is TGTGCCAGCAGTTTAACGGACTCTGGAAACACCATATATTTT. This translates into CASSLTDSGNTIYF.

This clonotype was seen more than once but under ten times. This sequence joins TRBV15 and TRBJ2-7; 8 positions agree with TRBD2. CDR1 is LNHNV, CDR2 YYDKDF, per germline (reference sequence). V lost 0 bases to trimming and J lost 4 bases; unmatched junction nucleotides: 5. This CDR3 is 15 amino acids long. Here the CDR3 DNA reads TGTGCCACCAGCAGAGAGATAGCGGGGCCTTACGAGCAGTACTTC. Protein sequence: CATSREIAGPYEQYF.

This clonotype was detected ten times or more. The chain employs TRBV24-1 and TRBJ2-3; no firm D call. V was cut by 4 bases and J by 4 bases, with 8 bases left in between. CDR3 length: 13 amino acids. The germline V gene encodes CDR1 KGHDR and CDR2 SFDVKD. Written as DNA, the CDR3 is TGTGCCACCAGTGAGACGGTTTCAGATACGCAGTATTTT. Encoded protein: CATSETVSDTQYF.

The CDR3 nucleotides read TGCAGTGCGGTAGAGACCCGACGAGGCGAGCAGTACTTC. This encodes CSAVETRRGEQYF. The chain links TRBV20-1 to TRBJ2-7; no clear D gene. The CDR3 extends over 13 amino acids. Germline CDR1 DFQATT, CDR2 SNEGSKA (reference sequence). The V end was cut by 6 bases, the J end by 6 bases, with 18 bases between.

This clonotype was seen a handful of times. The chain employs TRBV7-9 and TRBJ2-3; no definite D call. The CDR3 is made up of 14 amino acids. The V gene lost 9 bases and the J gene lost 1 base, with 14 bases spanning the gap. Germline V gene sequence: CDR1 SEHNR, CDR2 FQNEAQ (reference sequence). In DNA form, the CDR3 reads TGTGCCAGTAGGCTCAGCTCCGGCACAGATACGCAGTATTTT. It yields the protein CASRLSSGTDTQYF.

This clonotype was counted many times. This chain joins TRBV10-3 and TRBJ2-7; D might be TRBD1 (6 bases). CDR1 ENHRY and CDR2 SYGVKD come from the germline V gene. There are 13 residues in the CDR3. V lost 5 bases and J 1 base, leaving 9 bases between the germline ends. CDR3 protein: CAISQTGSYEQYV. The CDR3 region has the DNA TGTGCCATCAGTCAGACAGGTTCCTACGAGCAGTACGTC.

This clonotype was detected many times. The genes are TRBV15 and TRBJ1-6; D unresolved. The CDR3 covers 16 residues. Trimming shortened V by 0 bases and J by 10 bases, and 16 bases separated the two germline ends. Germline lookup yields CDR1 LNHNV and CDR2 YYDKDF (reference sequence). The CDR3 DNA follows: TGTGCCACCAGCAGAGATGCGGACGGGCCCAGATCACCCCTCCACTTT. Its translation is CATSRDADGPRSPLHF.

This clonotype was counted only a few times. J is TRBJ2-7 and V is TRBV5-8; D is undetermined. The V gene's germline CDR1 is SGHTS and CDR2 YDEGEE. V lost 4 bases to trimming and J lost 9 bases, with 17 bases between them. The CDR3 has 13 amino acids. CDR3: CASSTLPRDPQYF. In DNA form, the CDR3 reads TGTGCCAGCAGCACACTACCCAGAGATCCGCAGTACTTC.

This clonotype was counted many times. This rearrangement joins TRBV6-5 to TRBJ2-1, with 8 bases aligning to TRBD2. There are 15 residues in the CDR3. The germline V gene encodes CDR1 MNHEY and CDR2 SVGAGI. J gave up 9 bases and V 2 bases, and 9 bases lay outside the gene matches. The CDR3 is CASSYVSGGRTEQFF. CDR3 coding DNA: TGTGCCAGCAGTTACGTCTCGGGGGGGAGGACTGAGCAGTTCTTC.